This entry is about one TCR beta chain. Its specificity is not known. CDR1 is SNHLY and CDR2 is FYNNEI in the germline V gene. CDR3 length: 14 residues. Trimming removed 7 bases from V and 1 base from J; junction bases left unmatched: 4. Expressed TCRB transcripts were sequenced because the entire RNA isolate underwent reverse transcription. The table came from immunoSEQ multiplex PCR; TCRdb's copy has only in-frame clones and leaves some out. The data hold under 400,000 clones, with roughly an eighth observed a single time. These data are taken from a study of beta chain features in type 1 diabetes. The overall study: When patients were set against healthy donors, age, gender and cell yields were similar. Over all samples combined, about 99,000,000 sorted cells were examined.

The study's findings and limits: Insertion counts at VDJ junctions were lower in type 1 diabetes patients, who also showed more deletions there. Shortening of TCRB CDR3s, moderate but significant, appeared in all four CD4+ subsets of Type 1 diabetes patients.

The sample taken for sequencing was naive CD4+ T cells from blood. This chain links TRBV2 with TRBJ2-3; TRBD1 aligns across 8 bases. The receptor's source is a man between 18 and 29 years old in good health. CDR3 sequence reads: CASMMGQGTDTQYF. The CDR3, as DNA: TGTGCCAGCATGATGGGACAGGGCACAGATACGCAGTATTTT.